The next 14 T cell receptor beta chains were all read from a single sample in a study of OX40 agonist ivuxolimab in advanced cancers. The data were produced by immunoSEQ multiplex PCR, yet TCRdb's version contains in-frame clones alone and is incomplete. In the table there are just under 85,000 clones, 84% of which are singletons. The source material was CD4+ or CD8+ T cells sorted from blood, sampled in a trial of the OX40 agonist ivuxolimab. The receptors here all came from an adult with an advanced solid tumor such as melanoma, head and neck, liver or kidney cancer.

On this clone itself: This sample also contains other DNA sequences that code for the same CDR3. V and J are TRBV5-6 and TRBJ2-5; TRBD1 aligns across 8 bases. Trimming cost V 3 bases and J 5 bases; bases outside gene matches: 3. This CDR3 is 13 amino acids long. From germline, CDR1 is SGHDT and CDR2 YYEEEE. CDR3 DNA sequence: TGTGCCAGCAGCTCCGGACAGGGCGAGACCCAGTACTTC. Residues: CASSSGQGETQYF.

This chain uses TRBV7-9 with TRBJ2-5, with a weak D call TRBD1 (6 bases). CDR1 is SEHNR and CDR2 is FQNEAQ in the germline V gene (reference sequence). CDR3 size: 17 residues. V lost 4 bases and J lost 4, with 22 bases in between. Here the CDR3 reads CASSSGVGQGSAETQYF. The DNA for the CDR3 is TGTGCCAGCAGCTCAGGGGTTGGGCAGGGATCTGCAGAGACCCAGTACTTC. The full variable domain, in which reference TRBV7-9 and TRBJ2-5 provide the parts outside the CDR3, is DTGVSQNPRHKITKRGQNVTFRCDPISEHNRLYWYRQTLGQGPEFLTYFQNEAQLEKSRLLSDRFSAERPKGSFSTLEIQRTEQGDSAMYLCASSSGVGQGSAETQYFGPGTRLLVL.

V and J are TRBV7-9 and TRBJ1-2, with 11 bases fitting TRBD1. CDR3 length: 14 amino acids. V lost 4 bases and J lost 6; bases outside the gene matches: 4. Germline CDR1 SEHNR, CDR2 FQNEAQ (reference sequence). CDR3 residues: CASSSPGQGDGYTF. CDR3 nucleotides: TGTGCCAGCAGCTCTCCGGGACAGGGGGATGGCTACACCTTC. Full variable domain (remainder filled in from reference TRBV7-9 and TRBJ1-2): DTGVSQNPRHKITKRGQNVTFRCDPISEHNRLYWYRQTLGQGPEFLTYFQNEAQLEKSRLLSDRFSAERPKGSFSTLEIQRTEQGDSAMYLCASSSPGQGDGYTFGSGTRLTVV.

This chain links TRBV28 with TRBJ1-2; no firm D call. Between the trimmed V and J ends, which lost 8 bases and 2 bases, there was a span of 9 bases. Germline V gives CDR1 MDHEN, CDR2 SYDVKM. This CDR3 spans 12 amino acids. CDR3 protein: CASAGLNYGYTF. For the CDR3, the DNA is TGTGCCAGCGCGGGTTTAAACTATGGCTACACCTTC.

This clone was detected only once. The chain employs TRBV9 and TRBJ2-1, with a weak D call TRBD1 (5 bases). CDR1 and CDR2 from the germline V gene are SGDLS and YYNGEE. The CDR3 spans 15 residues. Trimming removed 3 bases at V and 4 bases at J, with 14 bases between. The CDR3 coding sequence is TGTGCCAGCAGCGAAGGGCAGGGCGCTTACAATGAGCAGTTCTTC. Amino acids: CASSEGQGAYNEQFF.

The rearrangement uses TRBV10-2 and TRBJ2-2, with a weak D call TRBD2 (6 bases). CDR3 length equals 17 residues. The V end was cut by 3 bases, the J end by 7 bases, with 21 bases between. Germline loops: CDR1 WSHSY, CDR2 SAAADI. The CDR3 protein is CASSDGLRGLGVGELFF. The CDR3 coding sequence is TGCGCCAGCAGTGACGGTTTAAGGGGACTGGGGGTCGGGGAGCTGTTTTTT.

V and J are TRBV30 and TRBJ1-3, with D perhaps TRBD1 (6 bases). CDR3 length: 14 amino acids. Trimming shortened V by 4 bases and J by 0 bases, and 10 bases separated the two germline ends. Germline CDR1 and CDR2: GTSNPN and SVGIG (reference sequence). In DNA form, the CDR3 reads TGTGCCTGGAATACAGGGAACTCTGGAAACACCATATATTTT. Translating gives CAWNTGNSGNTIYF.

The CDR3 DNA is TGTGCCAGCAGGACCCTTTACAACGGTGGCTACACCTTC. Amino acid sequence: CASRTLYNGGYTF. The chain employs TRBV6-1 and TRBJ1-2; no firm D call. The CDR3 is 13 amino acids. The germline gives CDR1 MNHNS, CDR2 SASEGT. The ends were cut back, 6 bases at V and 7 bases at J, with 15 bases in the middle.

The chain has TRBV6-5 and TRBJ2-1; 7 bases map to TRBD2. Per the germline V gene, CDR1 is MNHEY and CDR2 is SVGAGI. The CDR3 spans 14 residues. The V and J ends lost 5 bases and 10 bases, in that order; junction bases with no gene match: 11. The CDR3 DNA follows: TGTGCCAGCAGTACGTGGGGGGGTCTTAGAGAGCAGTTCTTC. Its protein is CASSTWGGLREQFF.

This clone occurred once. This chain connects TRBV7-2 to TRBJ2-5; 16 nucleotides align to TRBD2. Per germline, CDR1 SGHTA and CDR2 FQGNSA. With 5 bases clipped from V and 5 bases from J, the junction kept 8 bases outside the gene matches. The CDR3 covers 17 residues. CDR3 sequence (DNA): TGTGCCAGCAGCAGACCCGGGACTAGCGGGGGGGCGGAGACCCAGTACTTC. Translation gives CASSRPGTSGGAETQYF.

CDR3 sequence (DNA): TGCGCCAGCAGCTCACAGGACCTGAACACTGAAGCTTTCTTT. This gives the protein CASSSQDLNTEAFF. This rearrangement joins TRBV5-1 to TRBJ1-1; weak D call: TRBD1 (5 bases). In germline, CDR1 is SGHRS, CDR2 YFSETQ. Trimming took off 3 bases at V and 0 bases at J, with 9 bases between the two ends. The CDR3 loop spans 14 amino acids.

This chain links TRBV5-4 with TRBJ2-7; D unresolved. Trimming took off 2 bases at V and 2 bases at J, with 14 bases between the two ends. The germline gives CDR1 SGHNT, CDR2 YYREEE (reference sequence). This CDR3 region has 15 residues. The CDR3 nucleotides are TGTGCCAGCAGCTTTCCCCCTGGCAAGCCCTACGAGCAGTACTTC. It encodes CASSFPPGKPYEQYF.

This clone was seen only a few times. The CDR3 coding sequence is TGTGCCAGCTCACTTTATTTTGGATCTGACACTGAAGCTTTCTTT. Protein: CASSLYFGSDTEAFF. V is TRBV18 and J is TRBJ1-1; D is ambiguous. CDR1 KGHSH and CDR2 LQKENI come from the germline V gene. The V end lost 4 bases, the J end lost 3 bases, and 15 bases lay between the germline ends. The CDR3 runs to 15 residues.

This chain uses TRBV27 with TRBJ1-4, with 10 bases matching TRBD1. Trimming cost V 5 bases and J 7 bases; bases outside gene matches: 4. The CDR3 sequence is 14 residues long. CDR1 is MNHEY, CDR2 SMNVEV, per germline (reference sequence). The DNA of the CDR3 is TGTGCCAGCAGTCCGGGACAGGGGAGTGAAAAACTGTTTTTT. Its protein is CASSPGQGSEKLFF.